In this sample, the clone carrying this T cell receptor beta chain turned up a few times. Sample-barcoded 5' priming and a J-beta primer mix drove a second PCR of roughly 6 to 12 cycles. TCRdb recomputed calls from the 5' RACE reads with MiXCR, one row per CDR3 protein. The sample has 1.5 million to 2 million distinct CDR3 sequences; approximately 40% are singletons. This sample was included in a study of blood T cells in healthy people across ages. Germline-derived CDR1 and CDR2 are SGHTS and YDEGEE. V dropped 5 bases and J dropped 8; count of bases not matched to a gene: 8. This CDR3 is 14 amino acids long.

The chain recombines TRBV5-8 with TRBJ2-1, with 9 bases aligning to TRBD1. What was sequenced was blood. The clonotype was recovered from a human donor in good health. The DNA of the CDR3 is TGTGCCAGCAGGCCACAGGGGGCGAAAGATGAGCAGTTCTTC. Translation: CASRPQGAKDEQFF.